These 11 T cell receptor beta chains share one sample of origin, sequenced in a study of CD8+ T cells in alopecia areata. Reverse transcription of extracted RNA yielded cDNA, which provided the sequencing template. Libraries were prepared by immunoSEQ multiplex PCR; TCRdb keeps only in-frame clonotypes and omits some of them. This sample carries some 130,000 clones, under 60% of them seen once, and the ten largest clones take around 6%. Source: CD4+ T cells sorted from blood, taken at week 0. The origin of the receptors is a human donor with alopecia areata.

The V and J genes are TRBV11-1 and TRBJ2-7, with 8 bases lining up with TRBD1. Germline CDR1 and CDR2: SGHAT and FQDESV (reference sequence). The CDR3 is made up of 19 amino acids. V shed 1 base and J 2 bases; nucleotides not matched to a gene: 16. The CDR3 nucleotides read TGTGCCAGCAGCTTAGTTTTTGGAGAGCGACAGGGGATTGCCTACGAGCAGTACTTC. Protein: CASSLVFGERQGIAYEQYF.

The chain combines TRBV6-5 with TRBJ2-3; D may be TRBD2 (6 bases). The V and J ends lost 10 bases and 5 bases respectively, with 19 bases between them. The CDR3 spans 14 residues. Germline V gives CDR1 MNHEY, CDR2 SVGAGI. CDR3 DNA: TGTGCCACCTCGCGAGGGACTTCGGGAGATACGCAGTATTTT. Translation gives CATSRGTSGDTQYF.

This clone was found once. The CDR3 loop reads CAWSVSRTATNEKLFF. CDR3 coding DNA: TGTGCCTGGAGTGTAAGCAGAACTGCAACTAATGAAAAACTGTTTTTT. J is TRBJ1-4 and V is TRBV30; the D is unclear. In germline, CDR1 is GTSNPN, CDR2 SVGIG (reference sequence). Trimming cost V 0 bases and J 0 bases, with 11 bases left between them. The CDR3 has 16 residues.

The CDR3 region has the DNA TGTGCCAGCAGCCAAGGCGGATTGCGTAGCACGCAGTATTTT. Translating it yields CASSQGGLRSTQYF. The V call is TRBV14, the J call TRBJ2-3; no reliable D call. There are 14 residues in the CDR3. Trimming took 1 base from V and 9 from J, leaving 14 bases between them. The germline V gene has CDR1 SGHDN and CDR2 FVKESK. Based on the CDR3 plus reference TRBV14 and TRBJ2-3, the full variable domain is EAGVTQFPSHSVIEKGQTVTLRCDPISGHDNLYWYRRVMGKEIKFLLHFVKESKQDESGMPNNRFLAERTGGTYSTLKVQPAELEDSGVYFCASSQGGLRSTQYFGPGTRLTVL.

This chain links TRBV6-6 with TRBJ2-6, with unresolved D. CDR1 MNHNY and CDR2 SVGAGI come from the germline V gene (reference sequence). The CDR3 is 14 amino acids. The V end was cut by 2 bases, the J end by 4 bases, with 6 bases between. The CDR3 bases are TGTGCCAGCAGTTACCTCCTCGGGGCCAACGTCCTGACTTTC. Translated, it gives CASSYLLGANVLTF.

This chain uses TRBV18 with TRBJ2-4, with 10 bases matching TRBD2. CDR3 length: 15 residues. Trimming removed 3 bases from V and 8 bases from J; junction bases left unmatched: 7. Germline CDR1 KGHSH, CDR2 LQKENI. The CDR3 here is CASSPKSGGAHIQYF. The CDR3 DNA reads TGTGCCAGCTCACCCAAAAGCGGGGGGGCTCACATTCAGTACTTC.

This clone was counted only a few times. The chain couples TRBV29-1 to TRBJ1-1; D ambiguous. From germline, CDR1 is SQVTM and CDR2 ANQGSEA. V lost 8 bases and J lost 1, with 8 bases in between. The CDR3 contains 11 residues. The CDR3 loop is CSFGENTEAFF. CDR3 DNA: TGCAGCTTCGGGGAGAACACTGAAGCTTTCTTT.

The gene calls are TRBV27 and TRBJ2-1; 10 positions agree with TRBD1. V shed 1 base, J shed 4 bases, and the junction held 1 base outside the gene matches. The CDR3 extends over 15 amino acids. Germline values: CDR1 MNHEY, CDR2 SMNVEV (reference sequence). The CDR3 loop reads CASSLWTGGYNEQFF. The CDR3 DNA reads TGTGCCAGCAGTTTATGGACAGGGGGGTACAATGAGCAGTTCTTC.

The chain recombines TRBV30 with TRBJ1-5, with 7 bases fitting TRBD1. This CDR3 is 13 amino acids long. CDR1 and CDR2 (germline): GTSNPN, SVGIG (reference sequence). J lost 6 bases, V lost 7 bases, and 9 bases had no gene match. CDR3 loop: CASETGEGQPQHF. As DNA, the CDR3 is TGTGCCTCCGAAACAGGGGAGGGTCAGCCCCAGCATTTT.

The chain is built from TRBV10-1 and TRBJ2-5, with 9 bases fitting TRBD2. CDR1 WNHNN and CDR2 SYGVQD come from the germline V gene (reference sequence). This CDR3 region has 15 residues. V lost 3 bases and J lost 5; bases outside the gene matches: 7. The CDR3 DNA is TGCGCCAGCAGTGATTCGGGACTAGCTCAGGAGACCCAGTACTTC. Amino acids: CASSDSGLAQETQYF.

The CDR3 region has the DNA TGTGCCAGCAGTCCCCAGGCTAACTATGGCTACACCTTC. This sequence encodes CASSPQANYGYTF. The chain combines TRBV6-5 with TRBJ1-2; D not certain. This CDR3 is built from 13 residues. The germline V gene has CDR1 MNHEY and CDR2 SVGAGI. Between the trimmed V and J ends, which lost 5 bases and 0 bases, there was a span of 7 bases.